This T cell receptor beta chain was found in a study of human T cells and chemical hapten exposure (dated by TCRdb to about 2021). In the study overall: Libraries were combined into a pool for sequencing, and differences in TCR yield between samples came mainly from small differences in library volumes within the pool. The study tracked peripheral blood TCR repertoire changes in vivo during primary and secondary sensitization to the hapten diphenylcyclopropenone (DPC) in alopecia patients. For every blood RNA sample, sequencing covered both the TCR alpha and TCR beta chains. Overall study results and their limits: After repeated subsampling, the strength of the expansion versus patch-test correlation and the threshold at which it became significant changed. No change with DPC sensitization was found in the number of TCRs above 1 in 1000 frequency, and no evidence of global repertoire structure alterations was found.

In the case of this clonotype: Which antigen it targets is not known. No base quality values were provided; no much bigger clone lies one nucleotide off.

Libraries were prepared through RACE. This sample was sequenced with a NextSeq 500. During library preparation, unique molecular identifiers were attached to individual cDNA molecules so that TCRs could be counted quantitatively and reproducibly. Under the source paper's analysis protocol: A median of roughly 99,000 TCRs per sample was observed, with a range of about 20,000 to 700,000. The Decombinator software suite was used to annotate V, J and CDR3 in the TCR reads. For PS versus PT1 abundance plots, all samples were subsampled to the same number of TCRs (28,000). Expanded TCRs were defined as absent before sensitization and observed at least eight times at the 2-week time point. TCRdb redid the processing of the public reads, applying fastp at Q25 and MiXCR, and retained in-frame beta chains. Each entry merges the rows of one CDR3 protein and shows their most common DNA and genes. The V and J calls were not made by the authors but by TCRdb's processing. Recorded for this sample are around 130,000 distinct CDR3 sequences; 9% to 10% of them occurred a single time. The ten largest make up approximately 1.6% of the sample.

The sample's time point label is to be understood as: healthy volunteer bleed at 2 weeks. Total RNA was extracted from unfractionated whole blood collected in Tempus Blood RNA tubes. Four or five healthy volunteers acted as controls for TCR sequencing and had blood drawn at day 0, 2 weeks and 6 weeks. Sequenced material: whole blood. The sequence derives from a male donor in good health. Some clones in this sample may be carry-over from other donors' samples.

In nucleotide form, the sequence is TGTGCCAGCAGCTTACTCCCGGGGCCCTACAATGAGCAGTTCTTC. Protein translation: CASSLLPGPYNEQFF. The chain was built from TRBV7-9 and TRBJ2-1; the D call is tentative, TRBD1 or TRBD2, as each matches 5 bases. Spanning cysteine to phenylalanine, the CDR3 consists of 15 amino acids. CDR3 DNA is the only sequence kept; it has 45 bases, read in frame from the first base. The junction carries 10 bases between V and J, which are trimmed by 2 bases and 2 bases respectively. As encoded in the germline V gene (reference sequence), CDR1 is SEHNR while CDR2 is FQNEAQ.